This entry concerns a single TCR beta chain. The sample is drawn from a study of blood T cells in healthy people across ages. PBMCs, at least 6 million per sample, were isolated. The authors ran a second PCR of roughly 6 to 11 cycles using a sample-barcoded 5' primer and a J-beta primer mix. The template-switch adaptor, which had 12 random nucleotides, put a tag on each cDNA molecule. MiXCR, applied by TCRdb to the 5' RACE reads, yields one record per CDR3 protein. The sample yields about 830,000 distinct CDR3 sequences, about 62% seen once. The origin of this receptor is a man under 40 in good health. Input material: blood.

The CDR3 here is CASSDGRRYGYTF. The CDR3 region has the DNA TGTGCCAGCAGTGATGGCAGGAGGTATGGCTACACCTTC. This chain joins TRBV2 and TRBJ1-2; D unresolved. V was trimmed by 3 bases and J by 5 bases, leaving 10 bases between them. CDR1 is SNHLY and CDR2 is FYNNEI in the germline V gene. CDR3 length: 13 residues.